One sample yielded the 3 T cell receptor beta chains listed below, sequenced in a study of blood T cell repertoires in COVID-19. TCRdb's copy holds only in-frame clones and misses some; the assay was immunoSEQ multiplex PCR. The sample contains roughly 150,000 clones, 65% to 90% of which appear only once. The sample taken for sequencing was peripheral blood. These receptors were collected from a woman aged 45-59 years with acute or convalescent COVID-19.

This clone was counted only a few times. The chain carries TRBV5-5 and TRBJ1-2, with 7 bases fitting TRBD1. V lost 2 bases, J lost 7 bases, and 14 bases stayed unmatched. Germline CDR1 reads SGHKS; CDR2 reads YYEKEE (reference sequence). The CDR3 spans 16 residues. DNA for the CDR3: TGTGCCAGCAGCTTCGACAGGGACCCCATGATTAGTGGCTACACCTTC. It codes for CASSFDRDPMISGYTF. Drawing the rest from reference TRBV5-5 and TRBJ1-2, the complete variable domain is DAGVTQSPTHLIKTRGQQVTLRCSPISGHKSVSWYQQVLGQGPQFIFQYYEKEERGRGNFPDRFSARQFPNYSSELNVNALLLGDSALYLCASSFDRDPMISGYTFGSGTRLTVV.

The J gene is TRBJ1-1, the V gene TRBV9, with D tentatively TRBD1 (5 bases). Between the trimmed V and J ends, which lost 3 bases and 1 base, there was a span of 10 bases. This CDR3 contains 14 residues. Germline V CDR1 and CDR2: SGDLS, YYNGEE. For the CDR3, the DNA is TGTGCCAGCAGCGCCTTCCAGGGGAACACTGAAGCTTTCTTT. Translating it yields CASSAFQGNTEAFF. Together with reference TRBV9 and TRBJ1-1, the CDR3 gives the full variable domain: DSGVTQTPKHLITATGQRVTLRCSPRSGDLSVYWYQQSLDQGLQFLIQYYNGEERAKGNILERFSAQQFPDLHSELNLSSLELGDSALYFCASSAFQGNTEAFFGQGTRLTVV.

V usage is TRBV6-5 and J usage is TRBJ2-7; D possibly corresponds to TRBD1 (6 bases). The CDR3 extends over 14 amino acids. V lost 9 bases, J lost 2 bases, and 17 bases lay in between. The germline V gene has CDR1 MNHEY and CDR2 SVGAGI. CDR3 nucleotide sequence: TGTGCCAGTATCACACCAGGGGTCCCCTACGAGCAGTACTTC. This codes for CASITPGVPYEQYF.